This T cell receptor (beta chain) emerged from a study of CD8+ T cells in alopecia areata. Study-wide points: The study found TCR sharing across patients less clear than in mice, possibly for HLA reasons.

Specified treatment: oral pan-JAK inhibitor, 5-10 mg twice daily. Reverse transcribed after extraction, RNA yielded cDNA as the sequencing template. The table came from immunoSEQ multiplex PCR; TCRdb's copy has only in-frame clones and leaves some out. The table has over 200,000 clones, 64% seen once. This clone was seen just once. Its antigen is still unknown. V was clipped by 5 bases and J by 3 bases, with 13 bases between them. CDR1 is LNHDA, CDR2 SQIVND, per germline (reference sequence). The CDR3 loop spans 15 amino acids. This clonotype was sampled from a human donor with alopecia areata. The chain couples TRBV19 to TRBJ2-2; D is unclear. The source material was CD4+ T cells sorted from blood, sampled at week 4, from a patient treated with tofacitinib. This chain's CDR3 is CASSPPGSYTGELFF. Here the CDR3 DNA reads TGTGCCAGTAGTCCCCCCGGGTCCTACACCGGGGAGCTGTTTTTT.